The rows below give T cell receptor beta chains drawn from one sample of a study of cytomegalovirus exposure and HLA in healthy donors. This table comes from immunoSEQ multiplex PCR, and its TCRdb copy is limited to in-frame clones, with some not included. The sample data list 75,000 to 95,000 clones. The sample was PBMCs. All receptors derive from a woman aged 55 to 70 in good health and CMV-seronegative. CDR3s include the opening cysteine and the closing phenylalanine or tryptophan. Each record gives: J gene, V gene, D gene, CDR3 DNA, CDR3 protein. A D gene is named only where the DNA matches it firmly.

>TRBJ1-5|TRBV13|NA
TGTGCCAGCAGCTTACGGCCTAGGCAGCCCCAGCATTTT
CASSLRPRQPQHF
>TRBJ2-5|TRBV5-1|NA
TGCGCCAGCAGCTCGGGTAACACGGGACATATCCAAGAGACCCAGTACTTC
CASSSGNTGHIQETQYF
>TRBJ2-1|TRBV7-8|TRBD1
TGTGCCAGCAGCTTAGGGGACAGCTCCTACAATGAGCAGTTCTTC
CASSLGDSSYNEQFF
>TRBJ1-1|TRBV5-1|NA
TGCGCCAGCAGCTCTCCGACAGGGAACACTGAAGCTTTCTTT
CASSSPTGNTEAFF
>TRBJ2-5|TRBV7-9|TRBD2
TGTGCCAGCAGCCACCGGGACTACGTGCCCCAAGAGACCCAGTACTTC
CASSHRDYVPQETQYF
>TRBJ2-1|TRBV11-2|TRBD2
TGTGCCAGCAGCTTAGATTTGGGATCGGGGGGGGCCAATGAGCAGTTCTTC
CASSLDLGSGGANEQFF
>TRBJ2-1|TRBV7-2|NA
TGTGCCAGCAGCTCGTCGGTACTTCGTGAGCAGTTCTTC
CASSSSVLREQFF
>TRBJ2-7|TRBV19|TRBD2
TGTGCCAGTCAACTAGCGGGTACGAGGGCCTACGAGCAGTACTTC
CASQLAGTRAYEQYF
>TRBJ2-7|TRBV28|NA
TGTGCCAGCAGTTCATCCCCCGGCAGGCTCTACGAGCAGTACTTC
CASSSSPGRLYEQYF
>TRBJ2-7|TRBV6-6|NA
TGTGCCAGCAGTTACTCGCGGCAGGGAAACGACGAGCAGTACTTC
CASSYSRQGNDEQYF
>TRBJ2-7|TRBV19|TRBD1
TGTGCCAGTAGTATAAGGACAGGCACCTACGAGCAGTACTTC
CASSIRTGTYEQYF
>TRBJ2-1|TRBV9|TRBD1
TGTGCCAGCAGCGCTCGGACAGGGCGGGTTGAGCAGTTCTTC
CASSARTGRVEQFF
>TRBJ2-7|TRBV18|TRBD2
TGTGCCAGCTCACCTCCTAGCGGGGGTCTGGTGTACGAGCAGTACTTC
CASSPPSGGLVYEQYF
>TRBJ2-1|TRBV15|TRBD2
TGTGCCACCACCAGAAGGACTAGCGGGAGGGCCGGGGATGAGCAGTTCTTC
CATTRRTSGRAGDEQFF
>TRBJ1-4|TRBV5-1|NA
TGCGCCAGCAGCTTAGGGGGGGCCGAAAAACTGTTTTTT
CASSLGGAEKLFF
>TRBJ2-1|TRBV27|NA
TGTGCCAGCAAGAGAGGCGGAGACAATGAGCAGTTCTTC
CASKRGGDNEQFF
>TRBJ2-7|TRBV7-2|NA
TGTGCCAGCAGCTTAAGGCAGGGCTACGAGCAGTACTTC
CASSLRQGYEQYF
>TRBJ2-5|TRBV5-1|TRBD1
TGCGCCAGCAGCTTGCCCGGACAGGGGGCAGGGACCCAGTACTTC
CASSLPGQGAGTQYF
>TRBJ1-2|TRBV19|TRBD1
TGTGCCAGTAGTATAGGACCCGGGACAGGGAATTCGGGCTATGGCTACACCTTC
CASSIGPGTGNSGYGYTF
>TRBJ1-4|TRBV18|NA
TGTGCCAGCTCACCAGACAGGACGAATGAAAAACTGTTTTTT
CASSPDRTNEKLFF
>TRBJ2-7|TRBV28|TRBD1
TGTGCCAGCAGCTCGACAGGGGGCGGCGAGCAGTACTTC
CASSSTGGGEQYF
>TRBJ1-4|TRBV28|TRBD1
TGTGCCAGCAGCTCATCGACAGGGGGAAATGAAAAACTGTTTTTT
CASSSSTGGNEKLFF
>TRBJ2-4|TRBV6-1|NA
TGTGCCAGCAGTGAAAAATTTTGGACAGAAAACATTCAGTACTTC
CASSEKFWTENIQYF
>TRBJ2-3|TRBV6-1|NA
TGTGCCAGCAGAAAGGGGAGCACAGATACGCAGTATTTT
CASRKGSTDTQYF
>TRBJ2-7|TRBV28|TRBD2
TGTGCCAGTCAGCGGGACCCCTACGAGCAGTACTTC
CASQRDPYEQYF
>TRBJ1-2|TRBV6-1|NA
TGTGCCAGCAGTGAAGCGCTCGACAGAGATGGCTACACCTTC
CASSEALDRDGYTF
>TRBJ2-5|TRBV13|NA
TGTGCCAGCAGCTCGAAACAGGGTAGAGGAGAGACCCAGTACTTC
CASSSKQGRGETQYF
>TRBJ2-7|TRBV5-4|NA
TGTGCCAGCAGCCGAGAGACCTACCCGGGCGAGCAGTACTTC
CASSRETYPGEQYF
>TRBJ2-1|TRBV4-2|NA
TGTGCCAGCAGCCAAGGGAGGGCAGGCTCCTACAATGAGCAGTTCTTC
CASSQGRAGSYNEQFF
>TRBJ1-5|TRBV10-3|TRBD1
TGTGCCATCAGTAAGGGGACAGGGCTAGAACAGCCCCAGCATTTT
CAISKGTGLEQPQHF
>TRBJ2-2|TRBV11-2|NA
TGTGCCAGCAGCTTACTCCAGAGGAGCGCGAACACCGGGGAGCTGTTTTTT
CASSLLQRSANTGELFF
>TRBJ1-1|TRBV28|NA
TGTGCCAGCAGTTTACTGGTGAGAGAAGCTTTCTTT
CASSLLVREAFF
>TRBJ2-7|TRBV7-8|TRBD2
TGTGCCAGCAGCTTAGCGGCTAGCGGGAACTACGAGCAGTACTTC
CASSLAASGNYEQYF
>TRBJ2-5|TRBV5-1|TRBD2
TGCGCCAGCAGCTTGGTTCCGGGAGGGGAAGAGACCCAGTACTTC
CASSLVPGGEETQYF
>TRBJ2-4|TRBV6-5|NA
TGTGCCAGCAGTTCGGACAGTACCCTAGCCAAAAACATTCAGTACTTC
CASSSDSTLAKNIQYF
>TRBJ1-1|TRBV9|NA
TGTGCCAGCAGCGTAAATCTTCTGGCAGGGGCGGGTACTGAAGCTTTCTTT
CASSVNLLAGAGTEAFF
>TRBJ1-1|TRBV6-5|TRBD1
TGTGCCAGCAGTTCCCGGACAGGGAACACTGAAGCTTTCTTT
CASSSRTGNTEAFF
>TRBJ1-2|TRBV4-3|NA
TGCGCCAGCAGCCAATTGGGGCAGACCCACCCCTATGGCTACACCTTC
CASSQLGQTHPYGYTF